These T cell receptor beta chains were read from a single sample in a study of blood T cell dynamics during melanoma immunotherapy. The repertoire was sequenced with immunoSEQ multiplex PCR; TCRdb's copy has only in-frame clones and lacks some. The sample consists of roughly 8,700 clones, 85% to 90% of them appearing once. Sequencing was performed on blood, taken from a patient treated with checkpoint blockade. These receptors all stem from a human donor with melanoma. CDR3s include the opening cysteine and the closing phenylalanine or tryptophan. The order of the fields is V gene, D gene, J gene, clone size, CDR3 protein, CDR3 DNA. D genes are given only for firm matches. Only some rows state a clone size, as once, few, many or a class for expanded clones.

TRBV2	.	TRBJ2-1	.	CASRGWAPRSSYNEQFF	TGTGCCAGCAGGGGGTGGGCTCCCAGGAGCTCCTACAATGAGCAGTTCTTC
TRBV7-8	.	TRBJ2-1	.	CASATFQGYNEQFF	TGTGCCAGCGCCACTTTCCAGGGATACAATGAGCAGTTCTTC
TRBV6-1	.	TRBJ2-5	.	CASRGWINQETQYF	TGTGCCAGCAGGGGTTGGATAAACCAAGAGACCCAGTACTTC
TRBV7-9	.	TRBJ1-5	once	CASSSDVAQHF	TGTGCCAGCAGCTCCGATGTAGCCCAGCATTTT
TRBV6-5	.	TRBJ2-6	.	CASSYPGANVLTF	TGTGCCAGCAGTTACCCTGGGGCCAACGTCCTGACTTTC
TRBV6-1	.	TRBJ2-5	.	CASSEGRIVGETQYF	TGTGCCAGCAGTGAAGGAAGAATAGTCGGGGAGACCCAGTACTTC
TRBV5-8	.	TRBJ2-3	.	CASLRRGTDTQYF	TGTGCCAGTCTTCGTCGGGGAACAGATACGCAGTATTTT
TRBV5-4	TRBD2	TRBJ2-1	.	CASSLMGTSGGNEQFF	TGTGCCAGCAGCTTGATGGGGACTAGCGGGGGGAATGAGCAGTTCTTC
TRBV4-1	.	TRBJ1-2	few	CASSQEGSYGYTF	TGCGCCAGCAGCCAAGAGGGATCCTATGGCTACACCTTC
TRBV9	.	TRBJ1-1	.	CASSVGTLNTEAFF	TGTGCCAGCAGCGTAGGCACACTGAACACTGAAGCTTTCTTT
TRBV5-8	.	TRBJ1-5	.	CASSLAASISNQPQHF	TGTGCCAGCAGCTTGGCGGCGTCAATATCGAATCAGCCCCAGCATTTT
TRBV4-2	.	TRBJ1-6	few	CASSNSQNSPLHF	TGTGCCAGCAGCAACTCACAGAATTCACCCCTCCACTTT
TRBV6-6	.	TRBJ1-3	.	CASSYGSGPGNTIYF	TGTGCCAGCAGTTACGGCTCAGGGCCTGGAAACACCATATATTTT
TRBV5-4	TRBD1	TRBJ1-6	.	CASSLGGQGSGNSPLHF	TGTGCCAGCAGCTTGGGAGGACAGGGCTCGGGGAATTCACCCCTCCACTTT
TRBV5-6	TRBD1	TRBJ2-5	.	CASSFKAGGFQETQYF	TGTGCCAGCAGCTTTAAGGCAGGGGGTTTCCAAGAGACCCAGTACTTC
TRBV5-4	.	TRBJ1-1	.	CASSLGGTGEAFF	TGTGCCAGCAGCTTAGGTGGAACAGGGGAAGCTTTCTTT
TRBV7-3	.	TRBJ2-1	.	CASSFTRSNEQFF	TGTGCCAGCAGCTTCACACGGAGCAATGAGCAGTTCTTC
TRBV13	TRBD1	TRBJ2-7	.	CASSLDRREQYF	TGTGCCAGCAGCTTGGACAGGCGCGAGCAGTACTTC
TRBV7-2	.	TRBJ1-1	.	CASRLAGGFTEAFF	TGTGCCAGCAGACTAGCCGGGGGGTTCACTGAAGCTTTCTTT
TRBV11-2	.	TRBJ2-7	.	CASSSRIGGDEQYF	TGTGCCAGCAGCTCCAGAATCGGGGGCGACGAGCAGTACTTC
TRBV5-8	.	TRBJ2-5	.	CASSLGTDFQETQYF	TGTGCCAGCAGCTTGGGAACCGATTTCCAAGAGACCCAGTACTTC
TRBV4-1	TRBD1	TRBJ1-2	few	CASSQDLTGALVYGYTF	TGCGCCAGCAGCCAAGATTTAACAGGGGCGTTAGTCTATGGCTACACCTTC
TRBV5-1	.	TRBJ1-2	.	CASSPEGGRSYGYTF	TGCGCCAGCAGCCCCGAGGGAGGGAGGAGCTATGGCTACACCTTC
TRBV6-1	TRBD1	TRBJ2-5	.	CASERTGQETQYF	TGTGCCAGCGAAAGGACAGGCCAAGAGACCCAGTACTTC
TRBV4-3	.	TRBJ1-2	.	CASSQYHGGGYGYTF	TGCGCCAGCAGCCAATATCACGGGGGCGGCTATGGCTACACCTTC
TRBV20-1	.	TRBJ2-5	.	CSVYPKETQYF	TGCAGTGTTTATCCTAAAGAGACCCAGTACTTC
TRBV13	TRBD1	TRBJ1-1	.	CASSSTSGQGDTEAFF	TGTGCCAGCAGCTCAACCTCTGGACAGGGAGACACTGAAGCTTTCTTT
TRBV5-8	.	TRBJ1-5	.	CASSDRRAPQHF	TGTGCCAGCAGCGACCGCAGAGCGCCCCAGCATTTT
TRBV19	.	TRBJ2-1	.	CASSTPGRSSYNEQFF	TGTGCCAGTAGTACGCCAGGGCGTAGCTCCTACAATGAGCAGTTCTTC
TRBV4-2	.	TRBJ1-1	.	CASSQEPGVGTEAFF	TGTGCCAGCAGCCAAGAACCGGGCGTTGGCACTGAAGCTTTCTTT
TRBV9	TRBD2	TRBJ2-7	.	CASSAGGGITYEQYF	TGTGCCAGCAGCGCCGGCGGGGGAATAACGTACGAGCAGTACTTC
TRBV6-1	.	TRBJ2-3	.	CASSQYTDTQYF	TGTGCCAGCAGCCAGTACACAGATACGCAGTATTTT
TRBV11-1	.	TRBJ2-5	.	CASSLDQETQYF	TGTGCCAGCAGCTTAGACCAAGAGACCCAGTACTTC
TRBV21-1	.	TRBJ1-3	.	CASSQEGGSSGNTIYF	TGTGCCAGCAGCCAAGAGGGTGGGAGCTCTGGAAACACCATATATTTT
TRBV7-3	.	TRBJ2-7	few	CASSEQSAGEQYF	TGTGCCAGCAGCGAACAATCAGCCGGCGAGCAGTACTTC
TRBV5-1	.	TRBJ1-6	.	CASSLGTGESPLHF	TGCGCCAGCAGCCTCGGGACGGGAGAATCACCCCTCCACTTT
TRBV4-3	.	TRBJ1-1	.	CASSHGDLAEAFF	TGCGCCAGCAGCCATGGGGATTTGGCTGAAGCTTTCTTT
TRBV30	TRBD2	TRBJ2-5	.	CAWSPGLAGGGETQYF	TGTGCCTGGAGTCCAGGACTAGCGGGGGGCGGAGAGACCCAGTACTTC